The rows below give T cell receptor beta chains drawn from one sample of a study of OX40 agonist ivuxolimab in advanced cancers. Profiled with immunoSEQ multiplex PCR; TCRdb holds only in-frame clones, not every one. The sample includes about 67,000 clones, about 85% of them seen just once. Sequences were derived from CD4+ or CD8+ T cells sorted from blood, sampled in a trial of the OX40 agonist ivuxolimab. These receptors came from an adult with an advanced solid tumor such as melanoma, head and neck, liver or kidney cancer. Each CDR3 is given with its conserved first and last residue. A D gene is named only where the DNA matches it firmly. The listing skips clone size in some rows; elsewhere it reads once, few, many or a size class.

J | D | V | size | length | DNA | CDR3
TRBJ2-7 | TRBD1 | TRBV27 | NA | 15 | TGTGCCAGCAGTTCGCCGGGACAGGGGGTAAGTGAGCAGTACTTC | CASSSPGQGVSEQYF
TRBJ1-1 | NA | TRBV29-1 | few | 12 | TGCAGCGTTGAAAAGGGGAACACTGAAGCTTTCTTT | CSVEKGNTEAFF
TRBJ1-5 | NA | TRBV6-5 | NA | 13 | TGTGCCAGCAGAGTGACAGATAATCAGCCCCAGCATTTT | CASRVTDNQPQHF
TRBJ2-5 | TRBD1 | TRBV5-1 | NA | 14 | TGCGCCAGCAGCTTACAGGGGGGCCAAGAGACCCAGTACTTC | CASSLQGGQETQYF
TRBJ2-7 | TRBD2 | TRBV19 | NA | 14 | TGTGCCAGTAGTATTCAAGCGGGAAGCGACGAGCAGTACTTC | CASSIQAGSDEQYF
TRBJ2-7 | NA | TRBV29-1 | once | 15 | TGCAGCGTTGAATCCAGCTTAGCTACCTTGAGGGAGCAGTACTTC | CSVESSLATLREQYF
TRBJ1-2 | NA | TRBV5-1 | few | 13 | TGCGCCAGCAGCTTAGGGGAGGACTATGGCTACACCTTC | CASSLGEDYGYTF
TRBJ2-7 | NA | TRBV28 | NA | 15 | TGTGCCAGCAGCCTTGGGGGCAGCGCGACCTACGAGCAGTACTTC | CASSLGGSATYEQYF
TRBJ1-6 | TRBD1 | TRBV30 | few | 12 | TGTGCCTGGAGCCCACCCAGGGGGGCCCTCCACTTT | CAWSPPRGALHF
TRBJ2-2 | NA | TRBV5-1 | NA | 13 | TGCGCCAGCAGCGTGGAGTCCCCCGGGGAGCTGTTTTTT | CASSVESPGELFF